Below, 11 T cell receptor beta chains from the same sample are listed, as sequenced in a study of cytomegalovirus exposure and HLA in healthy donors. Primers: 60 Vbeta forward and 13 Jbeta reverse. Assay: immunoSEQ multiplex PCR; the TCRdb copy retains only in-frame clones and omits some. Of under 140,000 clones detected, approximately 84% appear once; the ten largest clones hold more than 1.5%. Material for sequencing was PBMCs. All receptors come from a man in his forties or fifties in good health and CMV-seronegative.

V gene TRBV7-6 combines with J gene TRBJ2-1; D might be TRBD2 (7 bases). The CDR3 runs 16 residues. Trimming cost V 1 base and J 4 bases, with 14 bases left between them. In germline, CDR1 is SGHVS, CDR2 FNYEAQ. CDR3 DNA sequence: TGTGCCAGCAGCTTAGGGGGAGGGGGGGGATACAATGAGCAGTTCTTC. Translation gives CASSLGGGGGYNEQFF.

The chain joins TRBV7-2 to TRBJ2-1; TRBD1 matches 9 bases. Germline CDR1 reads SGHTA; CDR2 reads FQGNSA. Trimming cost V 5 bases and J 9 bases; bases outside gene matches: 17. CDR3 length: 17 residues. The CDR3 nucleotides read TGTGCCAGCAGCCCCCGGGGGGAAGGGACAGGGACTCCTGAGCAGTTCTTC. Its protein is CASSPRGEGTGTPEQFF.

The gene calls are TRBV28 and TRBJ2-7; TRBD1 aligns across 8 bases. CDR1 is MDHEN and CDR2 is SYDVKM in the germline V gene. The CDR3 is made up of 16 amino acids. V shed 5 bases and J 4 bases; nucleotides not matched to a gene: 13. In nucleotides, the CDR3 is TGTGCCAGCAGTCCAACCGGGACAGGCTCCCCTTACGAGCAGTACTTC. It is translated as CASSPTGTGSPYEQYF.

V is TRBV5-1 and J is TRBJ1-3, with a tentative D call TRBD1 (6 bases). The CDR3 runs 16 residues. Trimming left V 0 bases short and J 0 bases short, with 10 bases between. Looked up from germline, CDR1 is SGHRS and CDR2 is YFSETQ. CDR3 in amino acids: CASSLVGGPSGNTIYF. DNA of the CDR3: TGCGCCAGCAGCTTGGTAGGGGGACCCTCTGGAAACACCATATATTTT.

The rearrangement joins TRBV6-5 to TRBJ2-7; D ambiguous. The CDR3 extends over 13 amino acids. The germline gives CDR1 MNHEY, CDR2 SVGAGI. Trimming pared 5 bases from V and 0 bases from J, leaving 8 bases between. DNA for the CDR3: TGTGCCAGCAGTCAGGAATCCTCCTACGAGCAGTACTTC. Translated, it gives CASSQESSYEQYF.

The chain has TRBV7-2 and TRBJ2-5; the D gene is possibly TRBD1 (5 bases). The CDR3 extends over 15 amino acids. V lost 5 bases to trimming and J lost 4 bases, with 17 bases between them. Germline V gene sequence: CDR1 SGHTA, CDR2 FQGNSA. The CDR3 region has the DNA TGTGCCAGCAGCCCCCTAGGGGCGCTCGTAGAGACCCAGTACTTC. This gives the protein CASSPLGALVETQYF.

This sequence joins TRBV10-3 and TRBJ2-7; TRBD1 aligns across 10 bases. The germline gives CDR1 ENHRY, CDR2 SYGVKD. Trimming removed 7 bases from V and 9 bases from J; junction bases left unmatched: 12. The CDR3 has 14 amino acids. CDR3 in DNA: TGTGCCATCACGGCGGGCAGGGACAGGGGCGGGCAGTACTTC. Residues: CAITAGRDRGGQYF.

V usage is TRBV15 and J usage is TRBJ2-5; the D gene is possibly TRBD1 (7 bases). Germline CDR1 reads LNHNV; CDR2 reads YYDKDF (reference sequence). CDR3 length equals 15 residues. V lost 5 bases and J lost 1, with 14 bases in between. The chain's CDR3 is CATSEQGRTQETQYF. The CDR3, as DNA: TGTGCCACCAGCGAACAGGGGAGGACCCAAGAGACCCAGTACTTC.

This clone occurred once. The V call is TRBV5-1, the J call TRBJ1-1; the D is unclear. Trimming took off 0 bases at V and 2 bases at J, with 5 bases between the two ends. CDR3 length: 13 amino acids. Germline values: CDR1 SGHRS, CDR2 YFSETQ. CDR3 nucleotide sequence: TGCGCCAGCAGCTTGGTCGTAAACACTGAAGCTTTCTTT. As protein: CASSLVVNTEAFF.

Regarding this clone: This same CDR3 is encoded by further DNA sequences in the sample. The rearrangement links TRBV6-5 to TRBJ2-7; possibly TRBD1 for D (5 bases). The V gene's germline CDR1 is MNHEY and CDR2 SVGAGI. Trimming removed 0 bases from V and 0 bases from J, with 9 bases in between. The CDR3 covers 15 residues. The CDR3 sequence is CASSYSAGISYEQYF. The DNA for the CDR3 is TGTGCCAGCAGTTACTCGGCAGGGATCTCCTACGAGCAGTACTTC.

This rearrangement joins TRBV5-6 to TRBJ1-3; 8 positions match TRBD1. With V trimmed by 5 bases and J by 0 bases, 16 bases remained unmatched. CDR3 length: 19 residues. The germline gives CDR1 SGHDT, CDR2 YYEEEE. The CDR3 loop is CASSWRAGQGPSSGNTIYF. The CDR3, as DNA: TGTGCCAGCAGTTGGCGTGCCGGACAGGGACCATCCTCTGGAAACACCATATATTTT.